The 19 T cell receptor beta chains reported below all come from one sample, sequenced in a study of tumor and adjacent non-tumor tissue in lung cancer. The template was RNA from unsorted bulk tissue. This non-tumor lung sample came from over 3 cm beyond the tumor edge. Three rounds of nested PCR, following a modified ARM-PCR protocol, produced the TCRbeta library. TCRdb passed the multiplex PCR reads through MiXCR, listing each CDR3 protein once. Altogether 81,000 or so distinct CDR3 sequences are present, roughly 80% being singletons, with the ten largest covering 45% to 55%. Sequencing was carried out using distant non-tumor lung tissue. The source is a man in his 60s with non-small cell lung cancer.

Details on this clonotype: At one of its ends the junction is not consistent with the germline gene, which may arise from a read error. This rearrangement joins TRBV12-3 or TRBV12-4 to TRBJ2-5; the match to TRBD2 covers 9 bases. The CDR3 loop spans 17 amino acids. CDR3 coding DNA: TGTACCAGCGGTTCGCTAGCGGGACCATGGTACCAAGAGACTCAGTACTTC. Translation gives CTSGSLAGPWYQETQYF.

In regard to this clonotype: The CDR3 ends on some other residue instead of the conserved phenylalanine or tryptophan, so this is likely a read error. The chain recombines TRBV6-5 with TRBJ1-1; D unclear. The CDR3 is 12 residues long. Between the trimmed V and J ends, which lost 0 bases and 6 bases, there was a span of 5 bases. In germline, CDR1 is MNHEY, CDR2 SVGAGI. The CDR3 DNA is TGTGCCAGCAGTTACTCTGGGGCTGAAGCTTTCTAT. Protein sequence: CASSYSGAEAFY.

Worth noting for this clonotype: With a much larger clone just one base away, this may be a read error. The chain has TRBV11-2 and TRBJ2-7; D is possibly TRBD1 (6 bases). Germline CDR1 is SGHAT and CDR2 is FQNNGV. The CDR3 extends over 15 amino acids. CDR3 protein: CAISLAPDSSYEQYF. In DNA, the CDR3 is TGTGCCATCAGCTTAGCCCCGGACAGCTCCTACGAGCAGTACTTC.

CDR3 residues: CASSAAGTGGSYEQYF. CDR3 in DNA: TGTGCCAGCAGCGCCGCCGGGACAGGGGGCTCCTACGAGCAGTACTTC. This chain uses TRBV11-2 with TRBJ2-7, with 11 positions matching TRBD1. The germline CDR1 and CDR2 sequences are SGHAT and FQNNGV. With 5 bases clipped from V and 0 bases from J, the junction kept 6 bases outside the gene matches. The CDR3 spans 16 residues.

The chain couples TRBV27 to TRBJ2-3; 7 nucleotides match TRBD1. CDR1 and CDR2 from the germline V gene are MNHEY and SMNVEV (reference sequence). This CDR3 contains 17 residues. The junction had 11 bases not matched to a gene; V was cut back by 5 bases and J by 0 bases. CDR3 sequence reads: CASSLTLRQGSTDTQYF. In nucleotides, the CDR3 is TGTGCCAGCAGTCTTACCTTGCGACAGGGAAGCACAGATACGCAGTATTTT.

About this clonotype itself: Since a much larger clone is just one base distant, this may be a read error. The chain has TRBV14 and TRBJ1-1, with unresolved D. The germline V gene encodes CDR1 SGHDN and CDR2 FVKESK. CDR3 length: 13 amino acids. The CDR3 DNA sequence: TGTGCCAGCAGCCAACAGTGGAACACTAAAGCTTTCTTT. It encodes CASSQQWNTKAFF.

This chain joins TRBV20-1 and TRBJ2-7; 12 bases line up with TRBD2. CDR1 is DFQATT, CDR2 SNEGSKA, per germline (reference sequence). The J segment lost 9 bases and the V segment lost 5 bases, leaving 14 bases of the junction unmatched. This CDR3 spans 15 amino acids. CDR3 in DNA: TGCAGTGCTTCCACCACTAGCGGGAGGTCTTCCGGGCAGTACTTC. Its protein product is CSASTTSGRSSGQYF.

This clonotype was recorded once. The chain employs TRBV20-1 and TRBJ2-1, with D perhaps being TRBD1 or TRBD2 (5 bases each). Trimming took off 1 base at V and 13 bases at J, with 26 bases between the two ends. CDR1 and CDR2 (germline): DFQATT, SNEGSKA (reference sequence). The CDR3 spans 16 residues. CDR3 in DNA: TGCAGTGCTAGAGCAGGGAGCCGGGCCGAGTTTGATAAACAGTTCTTC. Protein: CSARAGSRAEFDKQFF.

Note on this clonotype: One end of the junction does not line up with germline, which may come from a read error. The V call is TRBV5-6, the J call TRBJ2-1, with TRBD1 matching over 10 bases. The CDR3 spans 16 residues. Germline V gives CDR1 SGHDT, CDR2 YYEEEE. The CDR3, as DNA: TGTACCAGCAATCAGGACAGGGGGGAAGTCTACAATGAGTATTTCTTC. It is translated as CTSNQDRGEVYNEYFF.

V is TRBV4-2 and J is TRBJ2-3; D gene uncertain. V lost 6 bases to trimming and J lost 2 bases, with 15 bases between them. CDR1 is LGHNA, CDR2 YNFKEQ, per germline. The CDR3 has 15 amino acids. The CDR3 protein is CASSPDFPNTDTQYF. Written as DNA, the CDR3 is TGTGCCAGCAGTCCAGATTTTCCGAACACAGATACGCAGTATTTT.

The chain is built from TRBV11-2 and TRBJ2-6; 7 bases line up with TRBD1. Trimming cost V 2 bases and J 18 bases; bases outside gene matches: 28. Germline CDR1 and CDR2: SGHAT and FQNNGV. This CDR3 is 19 amino acids long. DNA for the CDR3: TGTGCCAGCAGCTTAATTCCAAAGGACAGGCCCTCTGGGGCCAACGTCACGACTTTC. Protein product: CASSLIPKDRPSGANVTTF.

As regards this clonotype: At one of its ends the junction is not consistent with the germline gene, which may arise from a read error. The chain recombines TRBV11-3 with TRBJ2-5; the D gene is possibly TRBD1 (6 bases). The CDR3 has 14 amino acids. Germline loops: CDR1 SGHNT, CDR2 YENEEA. CDR3 sequence: CVSSLVQGQEAQYF. The DNA for the CDR3 is TGTGTCAGCAGCTTAGTACAGGGCCAAGAGGCCCAGTACTTC.

In regard to this clonotype: The final CDR3 position lacks the conserved phenylalanine or tryptophan, pointing to a likely read error. The gene calls are TRBV11-3 and TRBJ2-1, with no clear D. Germline loops: CDR1 SGHNT, CDR2 YENEEA. CDR3 length equals 13 residues. The V and J ends lost 2 bases and 10 bases respectively, with 12 bases between them. The CDR3 DNA is TGTGCCAGCAGCTTATGTCTTCTTAGAGAGCAGTTCTTA. It codes for CASSLCLLREQFL.

J is TRBJ2-1 and V is TRBV11-2; 8 nucleotides agree with TRBD2. CDR3 size: 16 residues. CDR1 is SGHAT and CDR2 is FQNNGV in the germline V gene. V lost 5 bases, J lost 8 bases, and 14 bases stayed unmatched. CDR3 DNA sequence: TGTGCCAGCAGCCGGGAGGGTAGTACGGCCCTCCATGAGCAGTTCTTC. It yields the protein CASSREGSTALHEQFF.

Comments on this clonotype: Since the CDR3 does not end with the conserved phenylalanine or tryptophan, this likely comes from a read error. J is TRBJ2-6 and V is TRBV11-2, with 7 bases identical to TRBD1. This CDR3 region has 19 residues. Germline CDR1 reads SGHAT; CDR2 reads FQNNGV. In DNA, the CDR3 is TGTGCCTGCAGCTTAGTTCCAAAGGACAGGCCCTCTGTGGCCAACGTCCTGACTATC. The encoded protein is CACSLVPKDRPSVANVLTI.

V and J are TRBV6-1 and TRBJ2-2; D is perhaps TRBD1 (5 bases). CDR1 is MNHNS and CDR2 is SASEGT in the germline V gene. The ends were cut back, 4 bases at V and 5 bases at J, with 14 bases in the middle. The CDR3 is 15 residues long. The CDR3 loop is CASSVRVGGTGELFF. CDR3 DNA: TGTGCCAGCAGTGTCAGGGTAGGTGGGACCGGGGAGCTGTTTTTT.

In regard to this clonotype: A much larger clone differs from this one at a single base, so this may be a read error. The chain recombines TRBV20-1 with TRBJ2-3; a possible D gene is TRBD1 (6 bases). CDR1 is DFQATT and CDR2 is SNEGSKA in the germline V gene (reference sequence). The CDR3 length is 16 residues. V was pared by 6 bases and J by 2 bases, with 21 bases between. The CDR3 DNA is TGCAGTGCCCCCCCTCAGGGGCGGAATCCCACAGATACGCAGTATTTT. Amino acids: CSAPPQGRNPTDTQYF.

As to this clonotype: This CDR3 is missing its conserved last phenylalanine or tryptophan, likely due to a read error. The chain uses TRBV5-1 and TRBJ2-1, with D perhaps TRBD2 (5 bases). V was clipped by 2 bases and J by 3 bases, with 9 bases between them. The CDR3 has 14 residues. Germline V gives CDR1 SGHRS, CDR2 YFSETQ. CDR3 amino acids: CASSLDAGYNEQFL. CDR3 DNA: TGCGCCAGCAGCTTAGACGCGGGCTACAATGAGCAGTTCCTC.

Of note for this clonotype: A much larger clone is a single base away; this may be a read error. This sequence joins TRBV11-2 and TRBJ1-5; no firm D call. CDR1 and CDR2 from the germline V gene are SGHAT and FQNNGV. The CDR3 is 13 amino acids. As DNA, the CDR3 is TGTGTCAGCAGCTTAGATGTAAAGCAGCCCCAGCATTTT. Residues: CVSSLDVKQPQHF.